This is a list of T cell receptor beta chains from one sample in a study of blood T cell repertoires in COVID-19. Measured with immunoSEQ multiplex PCR; TCRdb has only the in-frame clones, and not every one. This sample has 330,000 or so clones, with roughly 87% found just once. Source material: PBMCs or T cells enriched from blood (not recorded which). All receptors derive from a woman under 40 who had recovered from COVID-19. CDR3s include the opening cysteine and the closing phenylalanine or tryptophan. A D gene is named only where the DNA matches it firmly. The size of a clone is reported for some rows only, either as once, few or many, or as a class for expanded clones.

CASSGGTSGRDEQYF,TGTGCCAGCAGCGGGGGGACTAGCGGGAGAGACGAGCAGTACTTC,TRBD2,TRBV28,TRBJ2-7,NA
CASSEERQSPSGYTF,TGTGCCAGCAGTGAGGAGAGACAGTCCCCTAGTGGCTACACCTTC,NA,TRBV2,TRBJ1-2,NA
CSASRSGVSNQPQHF,TGCAGTGCTAGTCGGTCGGGGGTGAGCAATCAGCCCCAGCATTTT,NA,TRBV20-1,TRBJ1-5,few
CASSQPPSGGTDTQYF,TGCGCCAGCAGCCAGCCCCCTAGCGGGGGTACAGATACGCAGTATTTT,TRBD2,TRBV4-1,TRBJ2-3,NA
CASSEVRGDQPQHF,TGTGCCAGCAGTGAAGTGCGGGGGGATCAGCCCCAGCATTTT,NA,TRBV2,TRBJ1-5,NA
CASNRGQGAFYGYTF,TGCGCCAGCAATAGGGGACAGGGGGCGTTCTATGGCTACACCTTC,TRBD1,TRBV5-1,TRBJ1-2,few
CASSLAYNEQFF,TGCGCCAGCAGTCTCGCCTACAATGAGCAGTTCTTC,NA,TRBV5-1,TRBJ2-1,NA
CASSISGNEKLFF,TGTGCCAGCAGTATTTCGGGTAATGAAAAACTGTTTTTT,NA,TRBV25-1,TRBJ1-4,NA
CASSQRTSFSDEQFF,TGTGCCAGCAGCCAAAGGACTAGCTTTTCAGATGAGCAGTTCTTC,TRBD2,TRBV4-2,TRBJ2-1,NA
CASSKERDMNTEAFF,TGTGCCAGCAGCAAAGAACGGGACATGAACACTGAAGCTTTCTTT,NA,TRBV21-1,TRBJ1-1,NA
CARPPEGTEAFF,TGTGCCCGGCCTCCGGAGGGTACTGAAGCTTTCTTT,NA,TRBV30,TRBJ1-1,NA
CAWSVQPEIYGYTF,TGTGCCTGGAGTGTACAGCCCGAAATCTATGGCTACACCTTC,NA,TRBV30,TRBJ1-2,NA
CASSLGTSYEQYF,TGTGCCAGCAGCTTAGGGACTAGCTACGAGCAGTACTTC,TRBD2,TRBV9,TRBJ2-7,NA
CASRTGEETQYF,TGTGCCAGTAGGACAGGGGAGGAGACCCAGTACTTC,TRBD1,TRBV19,TRBJ2-5,NA
CASTSPGQSNQPQHF,TGTGCCAGCACTTCCCCGGGACAGAGCAATCAGCCCCAGCATTTT,TRBD1,TRBV28,TRBJ1-5,NA
CASTKQGLGELFF,TGCGCCAGCACCAAACAGGGTTTAGGGGAGCTGTTTTTT,NA,TRBV5-1,TRBJ2-2,NA
CASSLPPIIYF,TGTGCCAGCAGCTTGCCCCCTATAATATATTTT,NA,TRBV5-8,TRBJ1-3,NA
CASSPGVAGVPINEQYF,TGTGCCAGCAGTCCCGGGGTAGCGGGGGTTCCTATCAACGAGCAGTACTTC,TRBD2,TRBV27,TRBJ2-7,few
CASRTTGRNEQFF,TGTGCCAGCAGAACCACCGGGAGAAATGAGCAGTTCTTC,NA,TRBV28,TRBJ2-1,NA
CASSQDPTGIVNTEAFF,TGTGCCAGCAGCCAAGATCCCACAGGGATCGTGAACACTGAAGCTTTCTTT,NA,TRBV4-2,TRBJ1-1,NA
CASSRQGTNEKLFF,TGTGCCAGCTCACGACAGGGCACAAATGAAAAACTGTTTTTT,TRBD1,TRBV6-5,TRBJ1-4,NA
CATSDLRTSGTNEQFF,TGTGCCACCAGTGATTTAAGGACTAGCGGGACGAATGAGCAGTTCTTC,TRBD2,TRBV24-1,TRBJ2-1,NA
CASSLTRYEQYF,TGTGCCAGCAGTTTAACGAGATACGAGCAGTACTTC,NA,TRBV12-3/TRBV12-4,TRBJ2-7,NA
CASSDDRGRTEAFF,TGTGCCAGCAGTGACGACAGGGGCCGGACTGAAGCTTTCTTT,TRBD1,TRBV25-1,TRBJ1-1,NA
CASSQELAGNRLTYEQYF,TGTGCCAGCAGCCAAGAACTAGCGGGAAACCGACTTACCTACGAGCAGTACTTC,TRBD2,TRBV3-1/TRBV3-2,TRBJ2-7,NA
CASSTLLQLNQPQHF,TGTGCCAGTAGTACCCTCCTACAGCTCAATCAGCCCCAGCATTTT,NA,TRBV19,TRBJ1-5,few
CASSETGSGGEKLFF,TGCGCCAGCAGCGAGACAGGGTCCGGGGGTGAAAAACTGTTTTTT,TRBD1,TRBV5-1,TRBJ1-4,NA
CASSEAGPKSNEQFF,TGTGCCAGCAGTGAAGCGGGACCAAAGTCCAATGAGCAGTTCTTC,TRBD2,TRBV28,TRBJ2-1,NA
CASKRIQGAFQPQHF,TGTGCCAGCAAGAGGATACAGGGGGCTTTTCAGCCCCAGCATTTT,TRBD1,TRBV27,TRBJ1-5,NA
CASSLEEGGETQYF,TGCGCCAGCAGCTTGGAGGAAGGGGGAGAGACCCAGTACTTC,NA,TRBV5-1,TRBJ2-5,NA
CASSVESAGTFGAFF,TGTGCCAGCAGTGTGGAATCTGCCGGGACTTTTGGAGCTTTCTTT,NA,TRBV27,TRBJ1-1,NA
CASSPQTGGDEQFF,TGTGCCAGCAGCCCACAGACAGGGGGCGATGAGCAGTTCTTC,TRBD1,TRBV5-4,TRBJ2-1,NA
CASSQEPGRKAYEQYF,TGCGCCAGCAGCCAAGAACCCGGGAGGAAGGCCTACGAGCAGTACTTC,TRBD2,TRBV4-1,TRBJ2-7,NA
CASSLNGRGSGGDGYTF,TGCGCCAGCAGCTTAAACGGCAGGGGGTCAGGTGGGGATGGCTACACCTTC,TRBD1,TRBV5-1,TRBJ1-2,NA
CASSSPRDRDPDTQYF,TGTGCCAGCAGCTCCCCCCGGGACAGGGATCCAGATACGCAGTATTTT,TRBD1,TRBV13,TRBJ2-3,NA
CASSPGGANTGELFF,TGTGCCAGCAGCCCAGGGGGCGCGAACACCGGGGAGCTGTTTTTT,TRBD1,TRBV7-3,TRBJ2-2,NA
CASSPVAGSYEQYF,TGTGCCAGCAGTCCCGTAGCGGGGTCCTACGAGCAGTACTTC,TRBD2,TRBV27,TRBJ2-7,few
CASSLRDRDGYTF,TGTGCCAGCAGCCTCCGGGACAGAGACGGCTACACCTTC,TRBD1,TRBV7-3,TRBJ1-2,NA
CASSQGQGGGNTIYF,TGCGCCAGCAGCCAAGGACAGGGTGGTGGAAACACCATATATTTT,TRBD1,TRBV4-1,TRBJ1-3,NA
CASSLAVGRLYNEQFF,TGTGCCAGCAGCTTGGCGGTGGGGCGGCTCTACAATGAGCAGTTCTTC,NA,TRBV5-5,TRBJ2-1,NA